This T cell receptor (beta chain) was obtained from a study of blood T cell repertoires in COVID-19. Study context: Some COVID-19 samples were acute and others convalescent; all came from the United States, Italy and Spain.

V shed 5 bases and J shed 1 base, with 14 bases lying between them. The CDR3 sequence is 15 residues long. Germline loops: CDR1 SGHRS, CDR2 YFSETQ. Repertoires were generated with immunoSEQ multiplex PCR, while TCRdb's copy carries only in-frame clones and drops some. In the table there are around 140,000 clones, 88% of which are singletons. The sequencing sample was made of peripheral blood. The J gene is TRBJ2-3, the V gene TRBV5-1; D might be TRBD1 (5 bases). The clonotype was recovered from a man between 65 and 85 years old with acute or convalescent COVID-19. The CDR3 is CASRNILGGTDTQYF. The DNA of the CDR3 is TGCGCCAGCAGAAACATCCTAGGGGGCACAGATACGCAGTATTTT. Supplemented by reference TRBV5-1 and TRBJ2-3, the full variable domain reads KAGVTQTPRYLIKTRGQQVTLSCSPISGHRSVSWYQQTPGQGLQFLFEYFSETQRNKGNFPGRFSGRQFSNSRSEMNVSTLELGDSALYLCASRNILGGTDTQYFGPGTRLTVL.